This T cell receptor (beta chain) is from a study of T-cell memory formation after mild COVID-19 (dated by TCRdb to the early 2020s). With regard to the full study: TCR sequence clusters from the two donors were found to be largely donor specific. T-cell clones expanding and contracting after mild COVID-19 in two donors were tracked by longitudinal TCRalpha and TCRbeta repertoire sequencing. The cohort comprised two young, previously healthy adult volunteers, one female and one male. Results and caveats for the whole study, not just this receptor: Clones contracting from day 15 to 85 had balanced CD4/CD8 phenotypes, while a second wave expanding from day 15 to 37 was biased towards CD4+. Contracting CD4+ clones turned up mainly in the CM and EM memory subsets, whereas EMRA was where CD8+ clones were enriched. Only a couple of mild cases were covered in the study, and larger cohorts including severe cases with pre-infection samples were considered necessary. SARS-CoV-2 specificity of the second-wave clones peaking on day 37 was not confirmed. Some responding clones were detected in pre-infection memory, suggesting pre-existing cross-reactive memory T cells joined the SARS-CoV-2 response.

For this chain, trimming is 7 bases at the V end and 6 bases at the J end, and the number of junction bases without a gene match is 14. The germline V gene supplies CDR1 SNHLY and CDR2 FYNNEI. From the cysteine through the phenylalanine, the CDR3 covers 17 amino acids. Here the CDR3 DNA is all that survives: 51 bases in frame from base 1. This clonotype was counted only a few times. What this receptor recognizes is not known. No much larger clone exists at a distance of one base, and base qualities are not known. The sequencer was an Illumina NovaSeq 6000. cDNA libraries for TCRalpha and TCRbeta were prepared by 5'RACE using constant-segment primers, with sample barcodes and unique molecular identifiers added. RNA was extracted from every sample with Trizol reagent. Amplification of the libraries took two PCR steps, and the second step added a second sample barcode plus Illumina TruSeq adapters. Sequencing of the libraries was done on an Illumina NovaSeq, producing 2 x 150 bp paired-end reads. From the authors' description of their analysis: The reads were demultiplexed and collapsed into UMI-guided consensus sequences using migec v1.2.7. Using mixcr v2.1.11, UMI consensuses were aligned to TRA and TRB V and J templates and then assembled into clonotypes. Clonotypes were classified as expanded or contracted when called significant by both edgeR and NoisET, with noise models trained on biological replicates. For edgeR calls, a false discovery rate-adjusted p below 0.01 and a log2 fold-change threshold of 1 were applied. As an exploratory analysis of dynamics, PCA with hierarchical clustering was applied to max-normalized trajectories of the 1000 most abundant clonotypes. Separately sequenced CD4+ and CD8+ repertoires were used to assign the CD4 or CD8 phenotype of responding clones. In-frame beta chains were kept once TCRdb had trimmed the public reads at Q25 with fastp and called clones with MiXCR. Each record represents a unique CDR3 protein, reported with the most common genes and DNA among its rows. None of the V and J calls come from the authors' own analysis; TCRdb made them. Recorded for this sample are more than 350,000 distinct CDR3 sequences; roughly 20% of them occurred a single time. Jointly, the top ten make up around 13% of the sample.

PBMCs were isolated by Ficoll-Paque density gradient centrifugation. In this chain, TRBV2 is recombined with TRBJ1-4; 10 nucleotides in the junction match TRBD1. Sequenced sample: PBMCs or a T cell subset sorted from them (not recorded which). This TCR derives from an adult woman who had mild COVID-19 (a few samples of this study predate the infection). The sample titles of this study are shuffled in the database, so cell type and time point are left out; the donor was told from shared clones. At the DNA level, the sequence is TGTGCCAGCAACCCCTGGGACAGGGGTTTAAAGGATGAAAAACTGTTTTTT. This translates into CASNPWDRGLKDEKLFF.